This paragraph covers one T cell receptor beta chain sequence. V shed 7 bases and J 1 base; nucleotides not matched to a gene: 3. Germline V gene sequence: CDR1 ENHRY, CDR2 SYGVKD. This CDR3 contains 14 residues. The data are from a study of control samples from healthy donors and cancer patients. Assay used: immunoSEQ multiplex PCR; TCRdb lists only in-frame clones, some missing. The sample includes 120,000 or so clones, approximately 84% of them seen just once. The specimen was blood. The sequence was collected from a man aged 18 to 29 in good health. The chain carries TRBV10-3 and TRBJ2-2, with TRBD1 identical over 7 bases. CDR3 DNA: TGTGCCATCAAGGGACAGTTGAACACCGGGGAGCTGTTTTTT. This codes for CAIKGQLNTGELFF.